Listed below are T cell receptor beta chains from one sample, sequenced in a study of a mutant IDH1 vaccine in newly diagnosed glioma. Their antigens are not known. Clones were sequenced by immunoSEQ multiplex PCR, and TCRdb holds only the in-frame ones, with some missing. Of tens of thousands of clones detected, over 75% appear once; the ten largest clones hold approximately 2.9%. The sequencing here drew on PBMCs, taken from a glioma patient whose treatment included an IDH1 peptide vaccine. These TCRs come from a man aged 40-49 years with glioma. Some clones in this sample may be carry-over from other donors' samples. Each CDR3 is given with its conserved first and last residue. The D gene is left open where the match is weak. For some rows the clone size is stated as once, few or many, or as a class when expanded; others skip it.

. | TRBD1 | TRBJ1-5 | TRBV5-5 | TGTGCCAGCAGCTTGGGGACAGGCAGTCAGCCCCAGCATTTT | CASSLGTGSQPQHF
medium-sized | . | TRBJ1-1 | TRBV7-6 | TGTGCCAGCAGCGTTGGACTGGCGGGGAGCACTGAAGCTTTCTTT | CASSVGLAGSTEAFF
. | . | TRBJ1-4 | TRBV6-6 | TGTGCCAGCAGTCACCCAGGCGGCTCTTTTGAAAAACTGTTTTTT | CASSHPGGSFEKLFF
. | TRBD1 | TRBJ1-3 | TRBV5-1 | TGCGCCAGCAGCCCGACAGGGGATTTCAACACCATATATTTT | CASSPTGDFNTIYF
. | . | TRBJ1-2 | TRBV6-6 | TGTGCCAGCAGTTACACCGGATTTAACTATGGCTACACCTTC | CASSYTGFNYGYTF
. | . | TRBJ1-1 | TRBV7-9 | TGTGCCAGCAGCTTATTCCAGACGAACACTGAAGCTTTCTTT | CASSLFQTNTEAFF
. | . | TRBJ1-2 | TRBV30 | TGTGCCTGGAGTTTGGACTGGCATGGCTACACCTTC | CAWSLDWHGYTF
. | . | TRBJ1-5 | TRBV4-1 | TGCGCCAGCAGCCACACCGGAGGAAACAATCAGCCCCAGCATTTT | CASSHTGGNNQPQHF
. | . | TRBJ2-3 | TRBV5-5 | TGTGCCAGCAGCTTGGTGCAGCTCACAGATACGCAGTATTTT | CASSLVQLTDTQYF
. | . | TRBJ1-4 | TRBV15 | TGTGCCACCAGCAGAGACAGGGCTAATGAAAAACTGTTTTTT | CATSRDRANEKLFF
. | . | TRBJ2-7 | TRBV9 | TGTGCCAGCAGCCCCAGGGACACCTTTGACGAGCAGTACTTC | CASSPRDTFDEQYF
. | . | TRBJ2-3 | TRBV14 | TGTGCCAGCAGCCAAGATCGAATCGATACGCAGTATTTT | CASSQDRIDTQYF
. | TRBD1 | TRBJ2-1 | TRBV6-1 | TGTGCCAGCAATGCCGGGACAGGGAATGAGCAGTTCTTC | CASNAGTGNEQFF
. | . | TRBJ2-7 | TRBV7-8 | TGTGCCAGCAGCTTAGACAGGGTATTCTACGAGCAGTACTTC | CASSLDRVFYEQYF
. | . | TRBJ1-2 | TRBV12-5 | TGTGCTAGTGGTTTGCCTCAGGGGCGGAATTACTATGGCTACACCTTC | CASGLPQGRNYYGYTF
. | . | TRBJ2-5 | TRBV5-4 | TGTGCCAGCAGCGTCGACAGGTACCAAGAGACCCAGTACTTC | CASSVDRYQETQYF
. | TRBD1 | TRBJ1-4 | TRBV18 | TGTGCCAGCTCACCCGAAACAGGGGGTGGTGAAAAACTGTTTTTT | CASSPETGGGEKLFF
. | . | TRBJ1-2 | TRBV30 | TGTGCCTGGAGTCCACGGGGGTACGCCTATGGCTACACCTTC | CAWSPRGYAYGYTF
. | . | TRBJ1-1 | TRBV11-2 | TGTGCCAGCAGCTTCGGGGGAATGAACACTGAAGCTTTCTTT | CASSFGGMNTEAFF
. | TRBD2 | TRBJ2-6 | TRBV7-2 | TGTGCCAGCACTCGCGGGGGACCGAGCTCTGGGGCCAACGTCCTGACTTTC | CASTRGGPSSGANVLTF
. | . | TRBJ2-7 | TRBV29-1 | TGCAGCATCAGGACAGTTAAAGACTACGAGCAGTACTTC | CSIRTVKDYEQYF
. | TRBD1 | TRBJ2-2 | TRBV27 | TGTGCCAGCAGTCACAGGGGTTCTGACACCGGGGAGCTGTTTTTT | CASSHRGSDTGELFF
. | . | TRBJ2-7 | TRBV7-2 | TGTGCCAGCAGCTTAGGTTGGGGCAGAGACAGCGAGCAGTACTTC | CASSLGWGRDSEQYF
once | . | TRBJ1-2 | TRBV5-1 | TGCGCCAGCAGCTGGGATCCTTATAACTATGGCTACACCTTC | CASSWDPYNYGYTF
. | . | TRBJ1-1 | TRBV18 | TGTGCCAGCTCACCCCGACCAGGTTGGGGCCTTGGCACTGAAGCTTTCTTT | CASSPRPGWGLGTEAFF
. | . | TRBJ2-7 | TRBV5-1 | TGCGCCAGCAGCTTGGGTCCAGGCGTCACAACAAGAGGGTCCGAGCAGTACTTC | CASSLGPGVTTRGSEQYF
few | . | TRBJ2-3 | TRBV30 | TGTGCCTGGGTTAGACAGGGCACAGATACGCAGTATTTT | CAWVRQGTDTQYF
once | TRBD2 | TRBJ2-7 | TRBV29-1 | TGCAGCGTTGGACTAGCGGGGGGTTACGAGCAGTACTTC | CSVGLAGGYEQYF
. | . | TRBJ2-3 | TRBV7-8 | TGTGCCAGCAGCTATGCCCCCGGGACACAACTAAGCACAGATACGCAGTATTTT | CASSYAPGTQLSTDTQYF
. | . | TRBJ2-7 | TRBV9 | TGTGCCAGCAGCGTAGGAGATACAGGGAATATCTACGAGCAGTACTTC | CASSVGDTGNIYEQYF
. | TRBD1 | TRBJ1-1 | TRBV7-2 | TGTGCCAGCAGCTTCCGACAGGGTGGTACTGAAGCTTTCTTT | CASSFRQGGTEAFF